This is a list of T cell receptor beta chains from one sample in a study of regulatory T cells in long-lasting Graves disease. TCRdb fed the multiplex PCR reads into MiXCR, producing one record per CDR3 protein. The sample includes 390,000 or so distinct CDR3 sequences, about 23% of them seen just once. Sequencing used peripheral blood mononuclear cells (PBMCs), obtained when the disease was refractory, from a patient treated with antithyroid drugs. These receptor sequences come from a woman between 40 and 55 years old with Graves disease. Each CDR3 is given with its conserved first and last residue. The D gene is left open where the match is weak. Some rows mark clone size as missing; the rest say once, few, many or name a class of expanded clone.

clone_size j_call d_call v_call cdr3_nt cdr3_aa
few TRBJ1-5 . TRBV28 TGTGCCAGCAGCCGACCACCGGACAGTAGCAATCAGCCCCAGCATTTT CASSRPPDSSNQPQHF
. TRBJ1-6 TRBD1 TRBV6-9 TGTGCCAGCAGTTACACAGGGGGGTTGGGTTCCTATAATTCACCCCTCCACTTT CASSYTGGLGSYNSPLHF
many TRBJ1-1 TRBD1 TRBV28 TGTGCCAGCAGTTTAGCCTTGTTCCTTGGGATCCGGGACAGGCTCATGAACACTGAAGCTTTCTTT CASSLALFLGIRDRLMNTEAFF
few TRBJ2-4 . TRBV5-6 TGTGCCAGCAGCTTCGGCGGAACCAAAAACATTCAGTACTTC CASSFGGTKNIQYF
many TRBJ2-2 . TRBV30 TGTGCCTGGAGTGTAAATAGTTGGGCGGAGGCCGGGGAGCTGTTTTTT CAWSVNSWAEAGELFF
. TRBJ1-2 TRBD1 TRBV12-3/TRBV12-4 TGTGCCAGCAGTACAAGGACAGGGGACCGCTATGGCTACACCTTC CASSTRTGDRYGYTF
few TRBJ2-2 . TRBV28 TGTGCCAGCAGGGGGTGGGTGACCGGGGAGCTGTTTTTT CASRGWVTGELFF
few TRBJ2-2 . TRBV20-1 TGCAGCCTCAATCAGATGTCAGGCAACACCGGGGAGCTGTTTTTT CSLNQMSGNTGELFF
few TRBJ1-5 . TRBV28 TGTGCCAGCAGCCTGGACAGAAGATATAGCAATCAGCCCCAGCATTTT CASSLDRRYSNQPQHF
many TRBJ1-1 . TRBV5-1 TGCGCCAGCACCTCCCTGCGAGGGAACACTGAAGCTTTCTTT CASTSLRGNTEAFF
few TRBJ1-5 . TRBV20-1 TGCAGTGCTAGAGTTCAACAGGGAGAGCCCCAGCATTTT CSARVQQGEPQHF
many TRBJ2-6 TRBD1 TRBV27 TGTGCCAGCAGTTCCGGGACAGGGTCTGGGGCCAACGTCCTGACTTTC CASSSGTGSGANVLTF
many TRBJ1-6 . TRBV6-5 TGTGCCAGCAGTTCCAACAGGGATTCACCCCTCCACTTT CASSSNRDSPLHF
many TRBJ2-5 TRBD1 TRBV28 TGTGCCAGCAGCCCGGGACAGAAGCAGACCCAGTACTTC CASSPGQKQTQYF
. TRBJ2-5 . TRBV30 TGTGCCTGGAGTGAGGAGGGAGAGACCCAGTACTTC CAWSEEGETQYF
. TRBJ2-7 . TRBV5-6 TGTGCCAGCAGCTCCCGGGGGCGGTTCTACGAGCAGTACTTC CASSSRGRFYEQYF
many TRBJ2-7 . TRBV5-1 TGCGCCAGCAGCCCGATAGGGGACGAGCAGTACTTC CASSPIGDEQYF
many TRBJ1-2 TRBD1 TRBV28 TGTGCCAGCAGTTCGTATGCGTTAGGACAGGCTGACTATGGCTACACCTTC CASSSYALGQADYGYTF
many TRBJ2-2 TRBD2 TRBV12-3/TRBV12-4 TGTGCCAGCGGGGGGGCTAGCGGGAGTTTGAACACCGGGGAGCTGTTTTTT CASGGASGSLNTGELFF
. TRBJ1-5 . TRBV9 TGTGCCAGCAGCGTAGGGCCAGATAGCAATCAGCCCCAGCATTTT CASSVGPDSNQPQHF
many TRBJ2-2 . TRBV6-1 TGTGCCAGCAGTGAAAAGCTCACAGTGTACACCGGGGAGCTGTTTTTT CASSEKLTVYTGELFF
few TRBJ1-4 . TRBV7-2 TGTGCCAGCAGCTTAGGGTCCCAGGGACCTGAAAAACTGTTTTTT CASSLGSQGPEKLFF
few TRBJ2-2 TRBD2 TRBV19 TGTGCCAGTAGTAGAGCGGGAGGAACGAACACCGGGGAGCTGTTTTTT CASSRAGGTNTGELFF
many TRBJ1-4 TRBD1 TRBV28 TGTGCCAGCAGTTTAGGGGGACAGTCTAATGAAAAACTGTTTTTT CASSLGGQSNEKLFF
. TRBJ2-1 . TRBV12-3/TRBV12-4 TGTGCCAGCAGCCTGGTCGGTGCCAATGAGCAGTTCTTC CASSLVGANEQFF
. TRBJ2-2 . TRBV24-1 TGTGCCACCAGTGATTTCCAGAGCGCGAACACCGGGGAGCTGTTTTTT CATSDFQSANTGELFF
many TRBJ2-4 TRBD1 TRBV28 TGTGCCAGCAGTCTTGAAGGGGGCTTAGCCAAAAACATTCAGTACTTC CASSLEGGLAKNIQYF
. TRBJ2-3 TRBD1 TRBV6-1 TGTGCCAGCAGTGCCGGGACAGCGAGCACAGATACGCAGTATTTT CASSAGTASTDTQYF
. TRBJ1-5 . TRBV5-1 TGCGCCAGCAGCTTATCAGGGATGGGCAATCAGCCCCAGCATTTT CASSLSGMGNQPQHF
many TRBJ2-5 . TRBV5-5 TGTGCCAGCAGCTCCTCGTGGAGTCAAGAGACCCAGTACTTC CASSSSWSQETQYF
many TRBJ1-1 . TRBV7-9 TGTGCCAGCAGCGATCAAGGAGGCACTGAAGCTTTCTTT CASSDQGGTEAFF
many TRBJ2-7 . TRBV28 TGTGCCAGCAGCCCAACGACTAGTTCTATCTACGAGCAGTACTTC CASSPTTSSIYEQYF
few TRBJ2-5 . TRBV3-1 TGTGCCAGCAGGGATTGGCACCAAGAGACCCAGTACTTC CASRDWHQETQYF
many TRBJ1-1 . TRBV28 TGTGCCAGCCGACAGCTCATGAACACTGAAGCTTTCTTT CASRQLMNTEAFF
many TRBJ2-7 . TRBV6-5 TGTGCCAGCAGTTACGACAAGGATTACGAGCAGTACTTC CASSYDKDYEQYF
many TRBJ2-5 TRBD2 TRBV6-1 TGTGCCAGCGCCAGCGGGGGCGTCTGGGAGACCCAGTACTTC CASASGGVWETQYF
. TRBJ2-2 . TRBV29-1 TGCAGTGGCGGTTGGGGCACCGGGGAGCTGTTTTTT CSGGWGTGELFF
. TRBJ1-1 . TRBV7-9 TGTGCCAGCAGGCTCAATGATCGAGCTTTCTTT CASRLNDRAFF
. TRBJ2-1 TRBD1 TRBV20-1 TGCAGTGCTAGTGCCCCGGACAGGTACAATGAGCAGTTCTTC CSASAPDRYNEQFF
. TRBJ1-2 . TRBV30 TGTGCCTGGAGTCAAACGGGCGCAGGGGGCTACACCTTC CAWSQTGAGGYTF
many TRBJ1-1 . TRBV28 TGTGCCAGCAGTTTAATTGGACCCGAGACAGCAGCCGCAGGTGAAGCTTTCTTT CASSLIGPETAAAGEAFF
. TRBJ1-1 . TRBV30 TGTGCCTGGAGTGTACGGGGGACTGAAGCTTTCTTT CAWSVRGTEAFF
many TRBJ2-7 TRBD1 TRBV5-1 TGCGCCAGCAGCTTGGCCCCCTCGACAGGGTACGAGCAGTACTTC CASSLAPSTGYEQYF
. TRBJ2-6 . TRBV6-2/TRBV6-3 TGTGCCAGCAGTGATCGGAGGTCTGGGGCCAACGTCCTGACTTTC CASSDRRSGANVLTF
many TRBJ2-7 . TRBV12-3/TRBV12-4 TGTGCCAGCAAGAGGACGCAAACCTCCTACGAGCAGTACTTC CASKRTQTSYEQYF
many TRBJ1-5 TRBD1 TRBV7-8 TGTGCCAGCAGCTCGCGGACAGGAAGGAATCAGCCCCAGCATTTT CASSSRTGRNQPQHF
many TRBJ1-1 . TRBV27 TGTGCCAGCAGTTTTTTGGGATCTGAAGCTTTCTTT CASSFLGSEAFF
. TRBJ2-7 . TRBV4-2 TGTGCCAGCAGCCAAGAACTAGCAGCCTACGAGCAGTACTTC CASSQELAAYEQYF
many TRBJ2-2 . TRBV2 TGTGCCAGCAGACAGACACCAAACACCGGGGAGCTGTTTTTT CASRQTPNTGELFF
. TRBJ1-3 . TRBV6-6 TGTGCCAGCAGTTACTCGGGCTCTGGAAACACCATATATTTT CASSYSGSGNTIYF
. TRBJ2-5 . TRBV20-1 TGCAGTGCTAGAGACGGGTTCCAAGAGACCCAGTACTTC CSARDGFQETQYF
few TRBJ1-1 . TRBV12-3/TRBV12-4 TGTGCCAGCAGTTTAATGGCAGAATTAAACACTGAAGCTTTCTTT CASSLMAELNTEAFF
. TRBJ1-5 TRBD1 TRBV20-1 TGCAGTGCTAGAGAGGACAGGGGGCTGGGGAATCAGCCCCAGCATTTT CSAREDRGLGNQPQHF
many TRBJ1-5 . TRBV6-1 TGTGCCAGCAGTACCAACAGGGTTGGCAATCAGCCCCAGCATTTT CASSTNRVGNQPQHF
. TRBJ2-7 . TRBV27 TGTGCCAGCAGTTGGTATATCGACGGCGAGCAGTACTTC CASSWYIDGEQYF
. TRBJ1-1 . TRBV20-1 TGCAGTGCTCAGGGATTGGGTACTGAAGCTTTCTTT CSAQGLGTEAFF
. TRBJ2-3 . TRBV2 TGTGCCAGCAAAGAACTAGGAGGCACAGATACGCAGTATTTT CASKELGGTDTQYF
. TRBJ2-4 TRBD2 TRBV7-8 TGTGCCAGCAGCTTGAACCAGGGACTAGCGGGGAGAAACATTCAGTACTTC CASSLNQGLAGRNIQYF
many TRBJ2-5 . TRBV10-1 TGCGCCAGCAGTGAGACGACCCTCCAAGAGACCCAGTACTTC CASSETTLQETQYF